The clone carrying this T cell receptor (beta chain) has a count of ten or more. The antigen is undetermined. TCRdb re-analysed the 5' RACE reads in MiXCR, keeping a single row per CDR3 protein. The sample contains some 54,000 distinct CDR3 sequences, roughly 15% of which appear only once. Naive CD4+ T cells were purified with Tregs depleted by CD25. The CDR3 length is 14 residues. Trimming pared 3 bases from V and 1 base from J, leaving 6 bases between. Study-level findings and limits: The larger-cohort validation was restricted to a single TCR beta V-J rearrangement rather than whole repertoires.

The TCR originated in a female donor with breast cancer. The chain carries TRBV12-3 or TRBV12-4 and TRBJ2-2; D is uncertain. Sequenced input: naive CD4+ T cells sorted from blood. Subset given: naive CD4+ T cells, CD4+CD45RA+CD25-. The CDR3 nucleotides are TGTGCCAGCAGTTTGGCTAGGAACACCGGGGAGCTGTTTTTT. The encoded protein is CASSLARNTGELFF.